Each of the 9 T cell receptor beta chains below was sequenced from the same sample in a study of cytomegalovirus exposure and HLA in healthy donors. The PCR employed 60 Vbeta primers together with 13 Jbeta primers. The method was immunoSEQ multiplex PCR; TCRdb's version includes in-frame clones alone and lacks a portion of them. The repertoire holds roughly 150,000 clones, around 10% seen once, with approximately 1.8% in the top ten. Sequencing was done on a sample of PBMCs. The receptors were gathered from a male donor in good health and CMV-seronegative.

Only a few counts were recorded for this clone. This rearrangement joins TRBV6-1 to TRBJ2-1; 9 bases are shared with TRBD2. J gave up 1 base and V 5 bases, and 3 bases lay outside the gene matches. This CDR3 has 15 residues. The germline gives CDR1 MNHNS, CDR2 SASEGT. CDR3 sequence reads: CASSLAGVSYNEQFF. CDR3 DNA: TGTGCCAGCAGTTTAGCGGGAGTTTCCTACAATGAGCAGTTCTTC.

The CDR3 spells CASREGGNYNEKLFF. CDR3 coding DNA: TGTGCCAGCAGAGAAGGGGGCAACTATAATGAAAAACTGTTTTTT. The chain uses TRBV28 and TRBJ1-4, with 7 bases that match TRBD1. The CDR3 is 15 amino acids. Germline assignment: CDR1 MDHEN and CDR2 SYDVKM. Trimming cost V 6 bases and J 4 bases; bases outside gene matches: 8. Full variable domain (remainder filled in from reference TRBV28 and TRBJ1-4): DVKVTQSSRYLVKRTGEKVFLECVQDMDHENMFWYRQDPGLGLRLIYFSYDVKMKEKGDIPEGYSVSREKKERFSLILESASTNQTSMYLCASREGGNYNEKLFFGSGTQLSVL.

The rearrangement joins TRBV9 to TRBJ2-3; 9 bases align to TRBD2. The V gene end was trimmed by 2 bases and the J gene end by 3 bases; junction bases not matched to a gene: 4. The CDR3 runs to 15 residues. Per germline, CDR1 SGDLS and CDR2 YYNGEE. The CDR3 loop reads CASSVRSGGTDTQYF. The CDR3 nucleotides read TGTGCCAGCAGCGTTCGTAGCGGGGGTACAGATACGCAGTATTTT.

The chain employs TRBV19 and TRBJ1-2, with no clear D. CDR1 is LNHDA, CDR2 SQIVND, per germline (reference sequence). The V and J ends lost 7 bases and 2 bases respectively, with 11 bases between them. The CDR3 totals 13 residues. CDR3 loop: CASNEALNYGYTF. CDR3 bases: TGTGCCAGTAATGAGGCGTTAAACTATGGCTACACCTTC.

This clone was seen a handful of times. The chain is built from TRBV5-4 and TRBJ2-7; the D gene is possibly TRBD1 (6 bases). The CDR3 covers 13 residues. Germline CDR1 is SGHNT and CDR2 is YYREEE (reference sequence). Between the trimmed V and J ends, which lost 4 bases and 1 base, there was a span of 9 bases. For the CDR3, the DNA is TGTGCCAGCAGCCTGACAGGTTCCTACGAGCAGTACTTC. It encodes CASSLTGSYEQYF.

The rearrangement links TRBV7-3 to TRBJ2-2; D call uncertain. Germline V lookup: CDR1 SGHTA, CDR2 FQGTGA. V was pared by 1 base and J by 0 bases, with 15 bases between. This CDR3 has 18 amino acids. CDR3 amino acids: CASSLILGGAANTGELFF. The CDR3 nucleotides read TGTGCCAGCAGCTTAATATTAGGTGGAGCCGCGAACACCGGGGAGCTGTTTTTT.

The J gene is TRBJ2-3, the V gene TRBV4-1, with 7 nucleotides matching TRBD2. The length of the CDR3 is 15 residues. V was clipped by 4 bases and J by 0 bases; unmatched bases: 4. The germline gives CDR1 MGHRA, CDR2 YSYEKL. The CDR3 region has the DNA TGCGCCAGCAGCCTCCCTAGCGGTAGCACAGATACGCAGTATTTT. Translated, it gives CASSLPSGSTDTQYF.

For the CDR3, the DNA is TGTGCCAGCAGCCACGACAGGGGATCTAACACTGAAGCTTTCTTT. Its protein is CASSHDRGSNTEAFF. This chain connects TRBV4-2 to TRBJ1-1; 8 nucleotides agree with TRBD1. V shed 3 bases and J 2 bases; nucleotides not matched to a gene: 5. From germline, CDR1 is LGHNA and CDR2 YNFKEQ. The CDR3 has 15 residues.

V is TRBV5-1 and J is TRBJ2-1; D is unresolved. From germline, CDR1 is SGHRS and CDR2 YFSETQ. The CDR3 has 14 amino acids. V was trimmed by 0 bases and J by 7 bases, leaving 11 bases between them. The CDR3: CASSLAASLNEQFF. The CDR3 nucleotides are TGCGCCAGCAGCTTGGCGGCTAGTTTAAATGAGCAGTTCTTC.